The rows below give T cell receptor beta chains drawn from one sample of a study of blood T cell repertoires in COVID-19. Data came from immunoSEQ multiplex PCR; TCRdb stores just in-frame clones and leaves some out. The sample has 300,000 to 350,000 clones, around nine tenths seen once; the top ten hold about 0.94%. What was sequenced was PBMCs or T cells enriched from blood (not recorded which). All receptors derive from a young woman who had been exposed to COVID-19. Both conserved end residues are part of each CDR3. D genes are given only for firm matches. Rows give clone size only sometimes, using once, few, many, or a class for an expanded clone.

j_call clone_size d_call v_call cdr3_nt cdr3_aa
TRBJ1-5 - TRBD1 TRBV28 TGTGCCAGCAGAAAACCCCGGGACAGGGGCCCCCTCGGCAATCAGCCCCAGCATTTT CASRKPRDRGPLGNQPQHF
TRBJ1-3 few - TRBV14 TGTGCCAGCAGATTCAACTCTGGAAACACCATATATTTT CASRFNSGNTIYF
TRBJ2-5 - TRBD2 TRBV5-4 TGTGCCAGCAGCTTTAGCGGGAGTGGAGAGACCCAGTACTTC CASSFSGSGETQYF
TRBJ2-2 - - TRBV10-2 TGCGCCAGCAGTGACCCAGGGGCGCCGAACACCGGGGAGCTGTTTTTT CASSDPGAPNTGELFF
TRBJ1-5 - - TRBV28 TGTGCCAGCAGTTTGTTAAATCAGCCCCAGCATTTT CASSLLNQPQHF
TRBJ2-3 - TRBD2 TRBV19 TGTGCCAGTAGTATTGCGGGAGTTATCGGCACAGATACGCAGTATTTT CASSIAGVIGTDTQYF
TRBJ2-5 - - TRBV28 TGTGCCAGCAGGAACAGGGCCAAAGAGACCCAGTACTTC CASRNRAKETQYF
TRBJ2-3 - - TRBV7-3 TGTGCCAGCAGCTTACTCCTAGCAAGGACAGATACGCAGTATTTT CASSLLLARTDTQYF
TRBJ1-5 - TRBD1 TRBV28 TGTGCCAGCAGTCAGAGGACAGGGGGCAGTCAGCCCCAGCATTTT CASSQRTGGSQPQHF
TRBJ2-3 once TRBD2 TRBV7-9 TGTGCCAGCTACGCCGGGGGAGGGCCAGCAGATACGCAGTATTTT CASYAGGGPADTQYF
TRBJ2-1 - TRBD2 TRBV5-4 TGTGCCAGCAGCTTGTCACTAGCGGGAGAGAATGAGCAGTTCTTC CASSLSLAGENEQFF
TRBJ2-7 - - TRBV28 TGTGCCAGCAGTTTATCCAGCTACGAGCAGTACTTC CASSLSSYEQYF
TRBJ2-1 - - TRBV27 TGTGCCAGCAGTTTAAGCTCCGCCTACAATGAGCAGTTCTTC CASSLSSAYNEQFF
TRBJ2-7 - - TRBV5-1 TGCGCCAGCTCCGTGCAGGGCCACTACGAGCAGTACTTC CASSVQGHYEQYF
TRBJ2-1 - - TRBV27 TGTGCCAGCAGCCCAGGGGCTAGCGGATCCTACAATGAGCAGTTCTTC CASSPGASGSYNEQFF
TRBJ1-1 - - TRBV5-8 TGTGCCAGCAGCCGTGCGCGGGGGGTCGGGAAGGACGCTTTCTTT CASSRARGVGKDAFF
TRBJ1-4 - - TRBV18 TGTGCCAGCTCACCACCGGGTAGGGAGGGTGAAAAACTGTTTTTT CASSPPGREGEKLFF
TRBJ1-2 - - TRBV7-9 TGTGCCAGCCGAGATTCCATCGCATCAGGGCATGGCTACACCTTC CASRDSIASGHGYTF
TRBJ2-3 once TRBD2 TRBV18 TGTGCCAGCTCAGCACGACTTTTCGGGCAGCGGGAGGGCGGCACAGATACGCAGTATTTT CASSARLFGQREGGTDTQYF
TRBJ1-4 - - TRBV2 TGTGCCAGCAACCAGGGTGCAACTAATGAAAAACTGTTTTTT CASNQGATNEKLFF
TRBJ2-2 - TRBD2 TRBV11-2 TGTGCCAGCAGCTTAGTTCCTAGCGGGAGAAAGAACACCGGGGAGCTGTTTTTT CASSLVPSGRKNTGELFF
TRBJ2-5 few TRBD2 TRBV30 TGTGCCTGGAGTGTATTCCTGACTAGCACGGAGACCCAGTACTTC CAWSVFLTSTETQYF
TRBJ1-1 - - TRBV19 TGTGCCAGTAGGCTACACGGGACACTATGGGGAGCTTTCTTT CASRLHGTLWGAFF
TRBJ2-2 - - TRBV21-1 TGTGCCAGCAGCAGTGGGACTAGCGGGCAGAACACCGGGGAGCTGTTTTTT CASSSGTSGQNTGELFF
TRBJ2-1 - - TRBV12-1 TGTGCCAGCAGCAAACGGGACAGGTCAGGGGATGAGCAGTTCTTC CASSKRDRSGDEQFF
TRBJ1-5 - TRBD1 TRBV19 TGTGCCAGTAGTAAAGACAGGGGTTCGTCCAATCAGCCCCAGCATTTT CASSKDRGSSNQPQHF
TRBJ2-3 once - TRBV7-2 TGTGCCAGCAGTTCCCTCGGGGGACTTTTCACAGATACGCAGTATTTT CASSSLGGLFTDTQYF
TRBJ1-6 - - TRBV27 TGTGCCAGCAGTTTAACGGGTCAGCTTGGAAATTCACCCCTCCACTTT CASSLTGQLGNSPLHF
TRBJ1-3 - - TRBV5-4 TGTGCCAGCACCCAGGGGACGGCTGGAAACACCATATATTTT CASTQGTAGNTIYF
TRBJ1-3 - - TRBV28 TGTGCCAGCAGCCTCCGGGACATAATTCCCTCAGGTCACGGAAACACCATATATTTT CASSLRDIIPSGHGNTIYF
TRBJ1-1 - - TRBV10-1 TGCGCCAGCAGTGACAGGACCGGGGGTGAAGCTTTCTTT CASSDRTGGEAFF
TRBJ2-3 - TRBD2 TRBV9 TGTGCCAGCAGCGTAGGGGTAGCGGGAAGAACAGATACGCAGTATTTT CASSVGVAGRTDTQYF
TRBJ2-7 few TRBD1 TRBV6-6 TGTGCCAGCAGAGTTACTTTACAGGGGCCGTTGAACGAGCAGTACTTC CASRVTLQGPLNEQYF
TRBJ2-1 - - TRBV19 TGTGCCAGTACCCACCGCCCGGGGGAGCAGTTCTTC CASTHRPGEQFF
TRBJ1-2 - - TRBV19 TGTGCCAGTAGTCCGGAGGACTATGGCTACACCTTC CASSPEDYGYTF
TRBJ2-3 - - TRBV4-2 TGTGCCAGCAGCCGTTCAGCGGGCACAGATACGCAGTATTTT CASSRSAGTDTQYF
TRBJ1-1 - TRBD1 TRBV6-2/TRBV6-3 TGTGCCAGCAGCCTTACAGGGGAGACTGAAGCTTTCTTT CASSLTGETEAFF
TRBJ1-2 - TRBD1 TRBV16 TGTGCCAGCAGTCGGACAGGGGGCTCCCTTGGCTACACCTTC CASSRTGGSLGYTF
TRBJ2-3 - - TRBV10-3 TGTGCCATCAGTTCCGAGCGGAGCGGGCGCTTCACAGATACGCAGTATTTT CAISSERSGRFTDTQYF
TRBJ2-2 once - TRBV5-5 TGTGCCAGCAGCTTGGGTGCAGGCGCGAACACCGGGGAGCTGTTTTTT CASSLGAGANTGELFF
TRBJ1-6 - TRBD1 TRBV5-1 TGCGCCAGCAGCCGATTAGGGGGCGAGGGAATATCACCCCTCCACTTT CASSRLGGEGISPLHF
TRBJ2-3 - TRBD2 TRBV29-1 TGCAGCGTTGGCGGGGGACCGGCGGCAGATACGCAGTATTTT CSVGGGPAADTQYF
TRBJ1-2 - - TRBV7-2 TGTGCCAGCAGTCTCGGACCGGGGTACTATGGCTACACCTTC CASSLGPGYYGYTF
TRBJ1-3 once - TRBV29-1 TGCAGCGTAGTAAGTTTGGGCGTCAACTCTGGAAACACCATATATTTT CSVVSLGVNSGNTIYF
TRBJ2-1 - TRBD2 TRBV7-6 TGTGCCAGCAGCGGGGGACTAGCGGGCCTCGGTGACAATGAGCAGTTCTTC CASSGGLAGLGDNEQFF
TRBJ1-1 few TRBD1 TRBV19 TGTGCCAGCCAACAGGGGACTGAAGCTTTCTTT CASQQGTEAFF
TRBJ2-3 - - TRBV10-1 TGCGCCAGCAGTGAGTACCGGGGATCCACAGATACGCAGTATTTT CASSEYRGSTDTQYF
TRBJ1-5 - - TRBV10-3 TGTGCCATCAGTGTCTCAGGGGGCAATCAGCCCCAGCATTTT CAISVSGGNQPQHF
TRBJ1-5 - - TRBV3-1/TRBV3-2 TGTGCCAGCAGCCGAGCGGGGCCAGGGTATAGCAATCAGCCCCAGCATTTT CASSRAGPGYSNQPQHF
TRBJ2-1 - TRBD2 TRBV5-1 TGCGCCAGCAGCACTAGCGGAGCCTACAATGAGCAGTTCTTC CASSTSGAYNEQFF
TRBJ1-1 - - TRBV7-9 TGTGCCAGCAGCCTAGCCTCAGGGGCGAACACTGAAGCTTTCTTT CASSLASGANTEAFF
TRBJ1-1 - - TRBV2 TGTGCCAGCAGTGGCGTGGGCGGGTTGAACACTGAAGCTTTCTTT CASSGVGGLNTEAFF
TRBJ1-4 - - TRBV9 TGTGCCAGCAGCGTAGCGGTCCAAAGTGAAAAACTGTTTTTT CASSVAVQSEKLFF
TRBJ2-7 few - TRBV7-3 TGTGCCAGCAGCCCTGACAGTACAAGAACCTACGAGCAGTACTTC CASSPDSTRTYEQYF
TRBJ2-7 - - TRBV28 TGTGCCAGCAGTCCCCGGGAACGCTCGTCGCAGTACTTC CASSPRERSSQYF
TRBJ2-1 - TRBD2 TRBV27 TGTGCCAGCACCAGGTCGGGACTAGCGGGGTCCAATGAGCAGTTCTTC CASTRSGLAGSNEQFF
TRBJ2-1 - - TRBV15 TGTGCCACCAGCAGAGTACTACAGGTAAATGAGCAGTTCTTC CATSRVLQVNEQFF
TRBJ2-2 - TRBD2 TRBV19 TGTGCCAGTAGTACCGGGACTAGCGGGACCGGGGAGCTGTTTTTT CASSTGTSGTGELFF
TRBJ1-1 - - TRBV4-1 TGCGCCAGCAGCCAAGATTTGACAGTTGAAGCTTTCTTT CASSQDLTVEAFF
TRBJ2-5 - TRBD2 TRBV6-5 TGTGCCACCACGACTAGCGACCAAGAGACCCAGTACTTC CATTTSDQETQYF